These T cell receptor beta chains were read from a single sample in a study of CD4 T cells in relation to SARS-CoV-2 and coronaviruses. Assay used: immunoSEQ multiplex PCR; TCRdb lists only in-frame clones, some missing. The sample carries some 35,000 clones, around 89% recorded once. Sequenced material: memory CD4+ T cells from PBMCs. These receptors were obtained from an adult with COVID-19. The CDR3 runs from the conserved cysteine through the conserved F or W. Fields, in order: D gene, J gene, V gene, clone size, CDR3 DNA, CDR3 protein. The D gene is left open where the match is weak. The listing skips clone size in some rows; elsewhere it reads once, few, many or a size class.

>NA|TRBJ2-1|TRBV15|NA
TGTGCCACCAGCAGAGACCTGGATGAGCAGTTCTTC
CATSRDLDEQFF
>NA|TRBJ1-4|TRBV29-1|NA
TGCAGCGTGGGTGGTGGTAATGAAAAACTGTTTTTT
CSVGGGNEKLFF
>NA|TRBJ1-1|TRBV3-1/TRBV3-2|NA
TGTGCCAGCAGCCAAGCCGCAGGGGTAACTGAAGCTTTCTTT
CASSQAAGVTEAFF
>NA|TRBJ1-1|TRBV30|NA
TGTGCCTCCATGCCGGGACGCTTGCCTGAAGCTTTCTTT
CASMPGRLPEAFF
>NA|TRBJ2-5|TRBV18|NA
TGTGCCAGCTCACCACGGCCACAGGGGGAGGGGACCCAGTACTTC
CASSPRPQGEGTQYF
>NA|TRBJ1-1|TRBV28|NA
TGTGCCAGCAGTTTAAATTTGGAAGCTTTCTTT
CASSLNLEAFF
>NA|TRBJ1-1|TRBV6-2/TRBV6-3|NA
TGTGCCAGCAGTTTGGCCGGGAACACTGAAGCTTTCTTT
CASSLAGNTEAFF
>TRBD1|TRBJ1-2|TRBV18|NA
TGTGCCAGCTCACCCTTACAGGGGGTGGGGGGCTACACCTTC
CASSPLQGVGGYTF
>NA|TRBJ2-5|TRBV20-1|few
TGCAGTGCTAGTCCCGAAACCACCCACGTAGAGACCCAGTACTTC
CSASPETTHVETQYF
>TRBD2|TRBJ2-1|TRBV5-1|NA
TGCGCCAGCAGCCTTGAGCGGGGGGCAGGCAATGAGCAGTTCTTC
CASSLERGAGNEQFF
>TRBD1|TRBJ1-2|TRBV2|once
TGTGCCAGCAGTGAAGTGGACAGGGGCTATGGCTACACCTTC
CASSEVDRGYGYTF
>NA|TRBJ1-5|TRBV7-8|NA
TGTGCCAGCGCTGTTGGACATAGCAATCAGCCCCAGCATTTT
CASAVGHSNQPQHF
>NA|TRBJ2-1|TRBV27|NA
TGTGCCAGCAGATTCGGACAGACATACACCAATGAGCAGTTCTTC
CASRFGQTYTNEQFF
>NA|TRBJ2-2|TRBV5-1|NA
TGCGCCAGCAGCCAATCGCCAGGGAACACCGGGGAGCTGTTTTTT
CASSQSPGNTGELFF
>NA|TRBJ1-4|TRBV3-1/TRBV3-2|once
TGTGCCAGCAGCCAAACGGATGGGGACTTTGTATGGAATGCCAAAAAACTGTTTTTT
CASSQTDGDFVWNAKKLFF
>NA|TRBJ2-6|TRBV7-2|NA
TGTGCCAGCAGCTTAGTTTGGGGGAGATCGGCCAACGTCCTGACTTTC
CASSLVWGRSANVLTF
>NA|TRBJ2-1|TRBV5-1|NA
TGCGCCAGCAGCTTGGATATCCGGCCATCCTACAATGAGCAGTTCTTC
CASSLDIRPSYNEQFF
>TRBD2|TRBJ2-7|TRBV7-2|once
TGTGCCAGCAGCTTAGCTCCAGCGGGGGACGGGTACGAGCAGTACTTC
CASSLAPAGDGYEQYF
>NA|TRBJ1-1|TRBV20-1|NA
TGCAGTGGGGTGAGGAACACTGAAGCTTTCTTT
CSGVRNTEAFF
>NA|TRBJ1-1|TRBV7-6|NA
TGTGCCAGCAGCTTAGGCAGTAGGTTTAACACTGAAGCTTTCTTT
CASSLGSRFNTEAFF
>NA|TRBJ2-5|TRBV11-3|once
TGTGCCAGCAGCTTAGATCGTACCATCCAAGAGACCCAGTACTTC
CASSLDRTIQETQYF
>TRBD1|TRBJ1-6|TRBV2|NA
TGTGCCAGCAGTGGGACAGGGCATTATAATTCACCCCTCTACTTT
CASSGTGHYNSPLYF
>NA|TRBJ1-1|TRBV30|NA
TGTGCCTGGAGCAGGGAAACTGAAGCTTTCTTT
CAWSRETEAFF
>NA|TRBJ2-5|TRBV11-1|NA
TGTGCCAGCAGCGAACAAGAGACCCAGTACTTC
CASSEQETQYF
>NA|TRBJ1-1|TRBV12-5|NA
TGTGCTAGTGGTTTGGTAGTAGGGGCGCTCACTGAAGCTTTCTTT
CASGLVVGALTEAFF
>NA|TRBJ2-5|TRBV18|once
TGTGCCAGCTCACCCCGCGGGGTAGAGACCCAGTACTTC
CASSPRGVETQYF
>NA|TRBJ1-1|TRBV20-1|NA
TGCAGTGCTAGCCCTGAAGCTTTCTTT
CSASPEAFF
>NA|TRBJ1-1|TRBV25-1|NA
TGTGCCAGCAGTGGAAGTGTTGAAGCTTTCTTT
CASSGSVEAFF
>NA|TRBJ2-2|TRBV28|NA
TGTGCCAGCAGGGGCCGGGCACGGAACACCGGGGAGCTGTTTTTT
CASRGRARNTGELFF
>NA|TRBJ1-3|TRBV6-5|NA
TGTGCCAGCAGCCGGACAGCTGGAAACACCATATATTTT
CASSRTAGNTIYF
>NA|TRBJ2-7|TRBV6-5|NA
TGTGCCAGCAGTTACTCGAGTCTGGGGAGCTACGAGCAGTACTTC
CASSYSSLGSYEQYF
>TRBD1|TRBJ1-5|TRBV19|NA
TGTGCCAGTATCCCGGGACAGGGTATTGGTCAGCCCCAGCATTTT
CASIPGQGIGQPQHF
>NA|TRBJ2-5|TRBV18|NA
TGTGCCAGCTCACCAGTAGGAGAGACCCAGTACTTC
CASSPVGETQYF
>TRBD1|TRBJ1-1|TRBV28|NA
TGTGCCAGCAGTTTGGTAACAGGGGGGAGCTTCGGTGAAGCTTTCTTT
CASSLVTGGSFGEAFF
>NA|TRBJ1-2|TRBV2|NA
TGTGCCAGCAGTGATGAGTCAAATGGCTACACCTTC
CASSDESNGYTF
>NA|TRBJ2-7|TRBV28|NA
TGTGCCAGCAGTTCCGCGGGACCCCTCTACGAGCAGTACTTC
CASSSAGPLYEQYF
>NA|TRBJ2-3|TRBV7-3|NA
TGTGCCAGCAGCTTATGGGGCACCACAGATACGCAGTATTTT
CASSLWGTTDTQYF
>TRBD2|TRBJ2-7|TRBV2|NA
TGTGCCAGCAGTGGGCCGGCGGGGGGGCTATACGAGCAGTACTTC
CASSGPAGGLYEQYF
>TRBD1|TRBJ2-1|TRBV5-1|NA
TGCGCCAGCAGCTTGGGTTTACAGGGGGCGGGCAATGAGCAGTTCTTC
CASSLGLQGAGNEQFF
>TRBD1|TRBJ1-5|TRBV27|NA
TGTGCCAGCAGGCCCGGGACAGGTGTAGGAAATGGCAATCAGCCCCAGCATTTT
CASRPGTGVGNGNQPQHF
>NA|TRBJ2-3|TRBV9|NA
TGTGCCAGCAGCGGGACTCTCCGCACAGATACGCAGTATTTT
CASSGTLRTDTQYF
>NA|TRBJ1-1|TRBV6-5|NA
TGTGCCAGCTGGGGAAGGGCGGTAGAGGCCACTGAAGCTTTCTTT
CASWGRAVEATEAFF
>TRBD1|TRBJ1-2|TRBV7-9|NA
TGTGCCAGCAGCGTGATCCAGGGGGCTGGCTACACCTTC
CASSVIQGAGYTF
>NA|TRBJ2-1|TRBV5-1|few
TGCGCCAGCAGCCCAAAGGCGAGCTCCTACAATGAGCAGTTCTTC
CASSPKASSYNEQFF
>NA|TRBJ1-1|TRBV6-1|NA
TGTGCCAGCAGTGAAGGGCAGAAGAACACTGAAGCTTTCTTT
CASSEGQKNTEAFF